The clone carrying this T cell receptor (beta chain) has more than one count but fewer than ten. Its antigen is currently unknown. One entry per CDR3 protein, called by TCRdb with MiXCR from the reads. The sample has some 440,000 distinct CDR3 sequences, approximately 31% seen once; the top ten hold roughly 15%. This entry is derived from a study of T cell repertoires in cytomegalovirus infection. Points from the study as a whole: Cumulative public TCR beta family frequency identified CMV carriers with the relevant HLA.

Looked up from germline, CDR1 is DFQATT and CDR2 is SNEGSKA (reference sequence). The CDR3 covers 15 residues. The ends lost 5 bases at V and 4 bases at J; junction bases unmatched: 7. The chain recombines TRBV20-1 with TRBJ2-7; 14 bases fit TRBD2. The sequencing sample was made of PBMCs. The sequence derives from a human donor in good health (CMV status not recorded). Some clones in this sample may be carry-over from other donors' samples. DNA of the CDR3: TGCAGTGCTCCAGGACTAGCGGGGGGAAGATACGAGCAGTACTTC. Amino acids: CSAPGLAGGRYEQYF.